The 3 T cell receptor beta chains reported below all come from one sample, sequenced in a study of OX40 agonist ivuxolimab in advanced cancers. Clones were read by immunoSEQ multiplex PCR, and TCRdb kept only the in-frame ones, dropping some. The table shows 30,000 to 45,000 clones, with more than 75% occurring only once. The specimen was CD4+ or CD8+ T cells sorted from blood, collected in a trial of the OX40 agonist ivuxolimab. The receptors were sampled from an adult with an advanced solid tumor such as melanoma, head and neck, liver or kidney cancer.

V and J are TRBV4-3 and TRBJ1-4; no firm D call. Germline V lookup: CDR1 LGHNA, CDR2 YSLEER. CDR3 length: 14 amino acids. Trimming cost V 4 bases and J 6 bases, with 12 bases left between them. The CDR3 is CASSPYSLHEKLFF. The CDR3 region has the DNA TGCGCCAGCAGCCCATATTCGCTACATGAAAAACTGTTTTTT.

The chain employs TRBV11-3 and TRBJ2-7; no reliable D call. The V gene's germline CDR1 is SGHNT and CDR2 YENEEA. Deletions cut 5 bases from V and 6 bases from J, with 17 bases between. The CDR3 length is 14 residues. The CDR3 DNA sequence: TGTGCCAGCAGCACCCCGGCCCGCGTTGTCGAGCAGTACTTC. This sequence encodes CASSTPARVVEQYF.

This clone has at least ten counts. The chain carries TRBV11-1 and TRBJ1-1, with D perhaps TRBD1 (5 bases). CDR3 length: 16 amino acids. V shed 3 bases and J shed 1 base, with 15 bases lying between them. CDR1 is SGHAT, CDR2 FQDESV, per germline (reference sequence). In nucleotides, the CDR3 is TGTGCCAGCAGCTTTTTTGTTCGGCAGGGGAACACTGAAGCTTTCTTT. Translated: CASSFFVRQGNTEAFF. The variable domain in full, completed from reference TRBV11-1 and TRBJ1-1, reads EAEVAQSPRYKITEKSQAVAFWCDPISGHATLYWYRQILGQGPELLVQFQDESVVDDSQLPKDRFSAERLKGVDSTLKIQPAELGDSAMYLCASSFFVRQGNTEAFFGQGTRLTVV.